This T cell receptor beta chain emerged from a study of cytomegalovirus exposure and HLA in healthy donors. In the case of this clone: As yet, its antigen is unknown.

The study, taken as a whole, reports: Most TCR sequences were rare, but some public TCRs occurred in many donors.

Assay used: immunoSEQ multiplex PCR; TCRdb lists only in-frame clones, some missing. Of 110,000 to 150,000 clones listed, about 94% are singletons. With 4 bases removed from V and 1 base from J, the gap between germline ends came to 22 bases. The CDR3 totals 18 residues. CDR1 LNHNV and CDR2 YYDKDF come from the germline V gene (reference sequence). The sample comprised PBMCs. The receptor was derived from a man aged 18 to 30 in good health and CMV-seropositive. The chain uses TRBV15 and TRBJ1-2; maybe TRBD1 (6 bases). The CDR3 DNA sequence: TGTGCCACCAGCAAGAGGGGGTACGGCAGGTACTTTAACTATGGCTACACCTTC. Encoded protein: CATSKRGYGRYFNYGYTF.